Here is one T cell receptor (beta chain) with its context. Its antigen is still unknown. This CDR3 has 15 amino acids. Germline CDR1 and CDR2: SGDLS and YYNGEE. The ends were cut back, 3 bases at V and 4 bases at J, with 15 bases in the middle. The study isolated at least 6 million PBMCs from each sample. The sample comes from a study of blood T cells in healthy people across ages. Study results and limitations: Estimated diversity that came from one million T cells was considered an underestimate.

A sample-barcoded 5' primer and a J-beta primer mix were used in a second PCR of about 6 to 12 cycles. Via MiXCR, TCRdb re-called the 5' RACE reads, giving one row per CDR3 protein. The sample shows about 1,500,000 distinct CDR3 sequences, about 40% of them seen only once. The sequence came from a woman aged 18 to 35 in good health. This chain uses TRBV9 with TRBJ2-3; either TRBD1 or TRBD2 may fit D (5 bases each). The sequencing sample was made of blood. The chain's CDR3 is CASSARGLGADTQYF. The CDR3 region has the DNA TGTGCCAGCAGCGCCCGGGGATTAGGGGCAGATACGCAGTATTTT.